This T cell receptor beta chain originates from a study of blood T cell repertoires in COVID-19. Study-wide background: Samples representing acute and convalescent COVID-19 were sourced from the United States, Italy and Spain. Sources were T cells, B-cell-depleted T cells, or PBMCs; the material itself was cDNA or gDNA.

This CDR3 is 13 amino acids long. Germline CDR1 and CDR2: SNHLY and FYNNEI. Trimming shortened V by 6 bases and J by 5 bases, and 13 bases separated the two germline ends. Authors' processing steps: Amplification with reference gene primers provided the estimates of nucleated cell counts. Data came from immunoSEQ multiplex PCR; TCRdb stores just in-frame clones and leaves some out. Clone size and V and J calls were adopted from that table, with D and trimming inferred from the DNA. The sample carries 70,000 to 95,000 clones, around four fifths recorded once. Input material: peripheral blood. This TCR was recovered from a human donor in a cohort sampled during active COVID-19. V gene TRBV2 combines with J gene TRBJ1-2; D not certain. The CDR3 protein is CASSRAAGYGYTF. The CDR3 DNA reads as TGTGCCAGCAGCCGGGCGGCGGGGTATGGCTACACCTTC.